The 5 T cell receptor beta chains below come from one sample, sequenced in a study of response to subunit inactivated influenza vaccine. MiXCR, run by TCRdb on the RT-PCR reads, gives a single entry per CDR3 protein. The sample records around 850,000 distinct CDR3 sequences, around a sixth being singletons. Sequences were derived from PBMCs from blood, sampled around 5 days after vaccination. The receptors originated from a man aged 45-65 years who received an inactivated influenza vaccine.

The rearrangement uses TRBV6-5 and TRBJ2-7, with D unclear. Germline V gives CDR1 MNHEY, CDR2 SVGAGI. The CDR3 is 15 residues long. Trimming removed 2 bases at V and 5 bases at J, with 16 bases between. The chain's CDR3 is CASSYGFKGGNEQYF. CDR3 DNA sequence: TGTGCCAGCAGTTACGGCTTTAAGGGTGGCAACGAGCAGTACTTC.

This clonotype was found many times. This sequence joins TRBV15 and TRBJ2-7; D gene uncertain. The CDR3 spans 13 residues. V lost 0 bases, J lost 4 bases, and 7 bases lay in between. Germline values: CDR1 LNHNV, CDR2 YYDKDF (reference sequence). The CDR3 here is CATSRDPGYEQYF. The DNA of the CDR3 is TGTGCCACCAGCAGAGACCCAGGTTACGAGCAGTACTTC.

The chain is built from TRBV3-1 and TRBJ2-2, with TRBD2 matching over 10 bases. V was pared by 4 bases and J by 2 bases, with 10 bases of the junction left unmatched. The CDR3 runs 18 residues. CDR1 LGHDT and CDR2 YNNKEL come from the germline V gene (reference sequence). The CDR3 spells CASSLWGVAGGNTGELFF. In DNA, the CDR3 is TGTGCCAGCAGCCTGTGGGGAGTAGCGGGAGGCAACACCGGGGAGCTGTTTTTT.

This clonotype has just a few counts. The chain combines TRBV7-9 with TRBJ2-3; no definite D call. The germline CDR1 and CDR2 sequences are SEHNR and FQNEAQ (reference sequence). V lost 4 bases, J lost 2 bases, and 13 bases lay in between. The CDR3 covers 15 residues. CDR3 in amino acids: CASSSGARHTDTQYF. The CDR3 coding sequence is TGTGCCAGCAGCTCCGGTGCCCGCCACACAGATACGCAGTATTTT.

The chain employs TRBV6-2 or TRBV6-3 and TRBJ2-5; no clear D. Looked up from germline, CDR1 is MNHEY and CDR2 is SVGEGT. This CDR3 has 13 amino acids. Trimming left V 0 bases short and J 5 bases short, with 7 bases between. The CDR3 DNA sequence: TGTGCCAGCAGTTACTCACGGGTGGAGACCCAGTACTTC. Translation: CASSYSRVETQYF.